This T cell receptor beta chain emerged from a study of shared clonotypes between healthy human individuals. Study results and limitations: An expected dependence of interdonor clonotype sharing on sequencing depth was noted. When compared with the clonotypes that were shared by all four sorted-subset donors, the non-shared clonotypes turned out to have lower generation probabilities.

The CDR3 loop spans 15 amino acids. CDR1 MNHNY and CDR2 SVGAGI come from the germline V gene (reference sequence). Trimming took off 6 bases at V and 3 bases at J, with 17 bases between the two ends. Repertoires were generated with immunoSEQ multiplex PCR, while TCRdb's copy carries only in-frame clones and drops some. This table has some 2,000,000 clones, more than 90% appearing once. With respect to this clone: What it binds is unknown.

Sequenced input: naive CD4+ T cells sorted from blood. As for subset: CD45RA+ positively selected. This chain connects TRBV6-6 to TRBJ1-1; D is perhaps TRBD1 (6 bases). The receptor was isolated from a man aged 18 to 30 in good health. The CDR3 coding sequence is TGTGCCAGCAGGCTCACAGGGAAAGGGGACACTGAAGCTTTCTTT. Translation gives CASRLTGKGDTEAFF.